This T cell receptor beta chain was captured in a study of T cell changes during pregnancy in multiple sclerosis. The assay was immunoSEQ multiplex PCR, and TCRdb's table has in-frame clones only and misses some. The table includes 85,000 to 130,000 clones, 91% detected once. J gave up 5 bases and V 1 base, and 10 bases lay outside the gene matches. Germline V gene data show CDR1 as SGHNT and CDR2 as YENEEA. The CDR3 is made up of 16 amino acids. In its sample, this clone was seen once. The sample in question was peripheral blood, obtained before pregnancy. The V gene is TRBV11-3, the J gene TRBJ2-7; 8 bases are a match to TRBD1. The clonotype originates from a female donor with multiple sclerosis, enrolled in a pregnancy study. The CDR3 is CASSLVPDRVGHEQYF. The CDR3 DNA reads TGTGCCAGCAGCTTAGTCCCGGACAGGGTTGGCCACGAGCAGTACTTC.